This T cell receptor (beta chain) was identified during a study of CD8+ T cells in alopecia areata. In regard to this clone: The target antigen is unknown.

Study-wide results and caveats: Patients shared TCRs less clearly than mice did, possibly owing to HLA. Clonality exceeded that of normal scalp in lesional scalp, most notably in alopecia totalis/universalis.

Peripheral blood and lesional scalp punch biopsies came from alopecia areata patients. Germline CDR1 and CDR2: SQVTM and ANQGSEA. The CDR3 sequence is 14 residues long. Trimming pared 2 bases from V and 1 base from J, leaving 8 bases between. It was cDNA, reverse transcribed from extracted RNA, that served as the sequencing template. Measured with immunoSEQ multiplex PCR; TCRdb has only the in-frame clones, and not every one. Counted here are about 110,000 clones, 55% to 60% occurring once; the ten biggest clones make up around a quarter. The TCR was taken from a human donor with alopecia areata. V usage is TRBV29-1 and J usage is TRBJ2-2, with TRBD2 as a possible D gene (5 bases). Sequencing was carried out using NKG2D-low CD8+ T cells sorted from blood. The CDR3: CSVERGQNTGELFF. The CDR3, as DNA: TGCAGCGTTGAAAGAGGGCAGAACACCGGGGAGCTGTTTTTT.